The clone carrying this TCR beta chain was seen a single time. These data belong to a study of blood T cell repertoires in COVID-19. Turning to the study itself: Material from acute and convalescent COVID-19 was sourced from the United States, Italy and Spain. T cells, B-cell-depleted T cells, or PBMCs provided the cDNA or gDNA that served as material.

Seattle enrolled patients during active infection and tracked them longitudinally. The authors' processing: Estimated nucleated cell counts came from reference gene primer amplification. Some clones are missing from TCRdb's copy, which holds only in-frame ones; the method was immunoSEQ multiplex PCR. The V and J calls and clone size were taken over from that table, and D and trimming were inferred from the DNA. Seen here are hundreds of thousands of clones, 70% to 90% observed once, and the top ten hold 11%. The clonotype was recovered from a man between 50 and 59 years old with COVID-19, enrolled during active disease. Sequenced input: peripheral blood.

CDR3 in DNA: TGTGCCAGCAGTTACGAGCGGAGCTCCTACGAGCAGTACTTC. It is translated as CASSYERSSYEQYF. V and J are TRBV6-5 and TRBJ2-7; a possible D gene is TRBD2 (5 bases). Trimming shortened V by 2 bases and J by 0 bases, and 8 bases separated the two germline ends. This CDR3 contains 14 residues. CDR1 is MNHEY and CDR2 is SVGAGI in the germline V gene.